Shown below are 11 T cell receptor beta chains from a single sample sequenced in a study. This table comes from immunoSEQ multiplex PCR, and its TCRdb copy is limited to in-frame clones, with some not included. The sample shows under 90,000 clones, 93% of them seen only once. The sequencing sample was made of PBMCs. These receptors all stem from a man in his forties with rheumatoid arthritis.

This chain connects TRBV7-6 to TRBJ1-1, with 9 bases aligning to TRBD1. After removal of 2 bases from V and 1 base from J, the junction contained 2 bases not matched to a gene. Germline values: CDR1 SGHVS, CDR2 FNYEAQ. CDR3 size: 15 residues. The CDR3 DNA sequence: TGTGCCAGCAGCTTATCGGGACAGGGGAACACTGAAGCTTTCTTT. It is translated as CASSLSGQGNTEAFF.

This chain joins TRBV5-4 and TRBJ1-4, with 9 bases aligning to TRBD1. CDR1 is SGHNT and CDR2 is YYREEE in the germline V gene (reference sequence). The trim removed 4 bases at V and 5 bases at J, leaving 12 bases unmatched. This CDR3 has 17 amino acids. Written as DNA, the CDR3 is TGTGCCAGCAGCCCGGACAGGGGCAAGGGGCTAAATGAAAAACTGTTTTTT. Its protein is CASSPDRGKGLNEKLFF. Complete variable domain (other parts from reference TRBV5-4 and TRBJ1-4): ETGVTQSPTHLIKTRGQQVTLRCSSQSGHNTVSWYQQALGQGPQFIFQYYREEENGRGNFPPRFSGLQFPNYSSELNVNALELDDSALYLCASSPDRGKGLNEKLFFGSGTQLSVL.

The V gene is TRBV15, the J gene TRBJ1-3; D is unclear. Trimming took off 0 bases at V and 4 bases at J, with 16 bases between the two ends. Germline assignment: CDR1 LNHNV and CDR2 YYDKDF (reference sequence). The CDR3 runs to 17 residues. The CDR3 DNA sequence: TGTGCCACCAGCAGAGATCTTTACGGGAGGAGCGGAAACACCATATATTTT. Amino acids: CATSRDLYGRSGNTIYF.

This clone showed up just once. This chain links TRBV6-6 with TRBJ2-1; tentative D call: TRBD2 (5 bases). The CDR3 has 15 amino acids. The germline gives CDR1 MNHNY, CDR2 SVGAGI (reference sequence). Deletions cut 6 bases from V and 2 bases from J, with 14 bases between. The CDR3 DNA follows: TGTGCCAGCAGCCGGGGTGTCGTCCCCTACAATGAGCAGTTCTTC. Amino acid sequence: CASSRGVVPYNEQFF.

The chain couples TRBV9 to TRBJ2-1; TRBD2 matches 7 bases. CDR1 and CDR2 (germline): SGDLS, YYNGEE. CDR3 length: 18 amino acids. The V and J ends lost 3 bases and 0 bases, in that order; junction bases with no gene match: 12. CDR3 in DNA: TGTGCCAGCAGCGGGGGTCTTCAAGGGAGGGCCTCCTACAATGAGCAGTTCTTC. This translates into CASSGGLQGRASYNEQFF.

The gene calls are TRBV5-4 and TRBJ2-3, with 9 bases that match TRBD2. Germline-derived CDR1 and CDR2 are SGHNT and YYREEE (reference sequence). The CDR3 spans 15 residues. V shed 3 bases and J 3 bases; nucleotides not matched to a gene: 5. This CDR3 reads CASSSWTSVTDTQYF. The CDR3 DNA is TGTGCCAGCAGCTCCTGGACTAGCGTTACAGATACGCAGTATTTT.

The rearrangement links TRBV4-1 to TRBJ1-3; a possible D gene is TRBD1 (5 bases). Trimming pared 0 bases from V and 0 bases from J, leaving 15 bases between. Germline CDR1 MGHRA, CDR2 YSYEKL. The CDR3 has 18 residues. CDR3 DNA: TGCGCCAGCAGCCAAGATCCCACAGGACTGAGCTCTGGAAACACCATATATTTT. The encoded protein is CASSQDPTGLSSGNTIYF.

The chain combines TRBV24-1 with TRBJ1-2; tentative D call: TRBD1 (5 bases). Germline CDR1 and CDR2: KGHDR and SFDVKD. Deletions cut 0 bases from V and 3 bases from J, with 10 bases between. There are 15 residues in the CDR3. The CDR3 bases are TGTGCCACCAGTGATTTGAGGGGTTCGGACTATGGCTACACCTTC. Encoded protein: CATSDLRGSDYGYTF.

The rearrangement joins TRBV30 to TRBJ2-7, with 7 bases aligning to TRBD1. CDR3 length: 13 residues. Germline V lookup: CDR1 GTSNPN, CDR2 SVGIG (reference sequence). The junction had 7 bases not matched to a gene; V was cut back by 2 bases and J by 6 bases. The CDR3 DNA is TGTGCCTGGAGTCCTACCCCAGGGGGCGAGCAGTACTTC. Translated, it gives CAWSPTPGGEQYF.

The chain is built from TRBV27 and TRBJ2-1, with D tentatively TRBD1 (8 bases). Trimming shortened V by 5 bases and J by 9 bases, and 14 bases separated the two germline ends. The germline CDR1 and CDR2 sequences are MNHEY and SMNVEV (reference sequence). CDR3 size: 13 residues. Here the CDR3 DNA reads TGTGCCAGCAGTCACAGGGGGGGCGCTGAGCAGTTCTTC. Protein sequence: CASSHRGGAEQFF.

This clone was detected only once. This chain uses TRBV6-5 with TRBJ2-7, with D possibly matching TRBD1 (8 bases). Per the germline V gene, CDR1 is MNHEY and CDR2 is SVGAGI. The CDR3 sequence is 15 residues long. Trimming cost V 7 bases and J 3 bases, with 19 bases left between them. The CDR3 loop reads CASKLRGTGYYEQYF. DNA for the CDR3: TGTGCCAGCAAACTGCGGGGGACAGGTTACTACGAGCAGTACTTC.